Below, 16 T cell receptor beta chains from the same sample are listed, as sequenced in a study of siplizumab effects on memory and regulatory T cells. Measured with immunoSEQ multiplex PCR; TCRdb has only the in-frame clones, and not every one. The sample yields about 120,000 clones, 85% to 95% seen once. The sequenced material came from non-Treg CD4+ T cells sorted from blood. The receptors stem from a human donor in good health.

This chain connects TRBV19 to TRBJ1-5; TRBD1 matches at 11 bases. The ends lost 5 bases at V and 7 bases at J; junction bases unmatched: 7. Germline V lookup: CDR1 LNHDA, CDR2 SQIVND (reference sequence). The CDR3 length is 15 residues. The CDR3 nucleotides are TGTGCCAGTAGTCCGGGACAGGGGGGTCGACAGCCCCAGCATTTT. As protein: CASSPGQGGRQPQHF.

J is TRBJ2-3 and V is TRBV5-1; TRBD2 matches at 7 bases. This CDR3 has 16 residues. Trimming cost V 4 bases and J 1 base; bases outside gene matches: 9. Germline V gene data show CDR1 as SGHRS and CDR2 as YFSETQ. The CDR3 DNA sequence: TGCGCCAGCAGCCCGCCTCTGGCGGGGGGCACAGATACGCAGTATTTT. Its translation: CASSPPLAGGTDTQYF.

The rearrangement links TRBV9 to TRBJ1-2; TRBD1 aligns across 8 bases. The CDR3 spans 14 residues. Per the germline V gene, CDR1 is SGDLS and CDR2 is YYNGEE. Trimming at V came to 7 bases and at J to 11 bases, leaving 16 bases not matched to a gene. The CDR3 region has the DNA TGTGCCAGCGCCCCTGGGGACAGGCTAATCGGATACACCTTC. Translation: CASAPGDRLIGYTF.

The chain joins TRBV10-2 to TRBJ2-1; 10 bases are shared with TRBD2. The V gene end was trimmed by 8 bases and the J gene end by 5 bases; junction bases not matched to a gene: 6. The CDR3 runs 14 residues. CDR1 and CDR2 from the germline V gene are WSHSY and SAAADI. The DNA of the CDR3 is TGCGCCAGCCTTGGACTAGCGGACCACAATGAGCAGTTCTTC. Translation: CASLGLADHNEQFF.

The chain couples TRBV4-2 to TRBJ2-2; D could derive from TRBD1 or TRBD2 (5 bases each). From germline, CDR1 is LGHNA and CDR2 YNFKEQ. The V end was cut by 3 bases, the J end by 1 base, with 15 bases between. This CDR3 is built from 17 residues. CDR3 sequence: CASSHPPRGMNTGELFF. CDR3 sequence (DNA): TGTGCCAGCAGCCACCCTCCCCGGGGCATGAACACCGGGGAGCTGTTTTTT.

The chain recombines TRBV7-6 with TRBJ2-2; D is unresolved. This CDR3 has 14 residues. Germline values: CDR1 SGHVS, CDR2 FNYEAQ. The V and J ends lost 0 bases and 7 bases respectively, with 9 bases between them. The CDR3 region is CASSLARTHGELFF. In nucleotides, the CDR3 is TGTGCCAGCAGCTTAGCCCGGACCCACGGGGAGCTGTTTTTT.

The chain combines TRBV29-1 with TRBJ1-4; D call uncertain. This CDR3 contains 14 residues. The V end lost 4 bases, the J end lost 3 bases, and 12 bases lay between the germline ends. The germline gives CDR1 SQVTM, CDR2 ANQGSEA. The CDR3 here is CSVGAATSNEKLFF. The CDR3 nucleotides read TGCAGCGTTGGGGCAGCTACTTCTAATGAAAAACTGTTTTTT.

The V gene is TRBV19, the J gene TRBJ1-5; the D is unclear. Germline lookup yields CDR1 LNHDA and CDR2 SQIVND (reference sequence). Trimming took off 3 bases at V and 4 bases at J, with 7 bases between the two ends. This CDR3 has 13 amino acids. CDR3 bases: TGTGCCAGTAGTATCGCAGATAATCAGCCCCAGCATTTT. This encodes CASSIADNQPQHF.

This rearrangement joins TRBV7-3 to TRBJ2-4; 8 nucleotides line up with TRBD1. The CDR3 extends over 14 amino acids. V lost 4 bases and J lost 8; bases outside the gene matches: 7. CDR1 and CDR2 (germline): SGHTA, FQGTGA. CDR3 sequence: CASSSRTGSDIQYF. CDR3 nucleotides: TGTGCCAGCAGCTCCAGGACAGGGTCGGACATTCAGTACTTC.

The chain is built from TRBV7-8 and TRBJ2-1, with 10 nucleotides matching TRBD2. With 7 bases clipped from V and 8 bases from J, the junction kept 8 bases outside the gene matches. Germline V gene lookup returns CDR1 SGHVS and CDR2 FQNEAQ. The CDR3 runs 14 residues. CDR3 DNA sequence: TGTGCCAGCAAGCGGGGGGGAAGTCCCGATGAGCAGTTCTTC. It is translated as CASKRGGSPDEQFF.

The rearrangement links TRBV6-1 to TRBJ1-1; 7 nucleotides match TRBD1. The CDR3 has 14 residues. J gave up 3 bases and V 6 bases, and 7 bases lay outside the gene matches. Germline assignment: CDR1 MNHNS and CDR2 SASEGT. The CDR3 is CASSQLTGDTEAFF. The CDR3 DNA reads as TGTGCCAGCAGCCAGCTCACAGGGGACACTGAAGCTTTCTTT.

The CDR3 nucleotides read TGTGCCAGCAGCCCTGACGGGAGCTATGGCTACACCTTC. Translation: CASSPDGSYGYTF. The rearrangement uses TRBV28 and TRBJ1-2; D gene uncertain. The CDR3 spans 13 residues. Germline V gene data show CDR1 as MDHEN and CDR2 as SYDVKM. V gave up 6 bases and J gave up 4 bases, with 12 bases separating them.

This clone was detected once. The chain employs TRBV7-9 and TRBJ1-1, with TRBD1 as a possible D gene (5 bases). With 5 bases removed from V and 0 bases from J, the gap between germline ends came to 10 bases. The CDR3 consists of 14 residues. Per the germline V gene, CDR1 is SEHNR and CDR2 is FQNEAQ (reference sequence). CDR3 in DNA: TGTGCCAGCAGCGTCGACAGCTTGAACACTGAAGCTTTCTTT. Translating gives CASSVDSLNTEAFF.

J is TRBJ1-5 and V is TRBV6-5, with 7 bases that match TRBD1. V was clipped by 5 bases and J by 4 bases; unmatched bases: 2. The CDR3 has 13 residues. Germline values: CDR1 MNHEY, CDR2 SVGAGI. This chain's CDR3 is CASSPTGNQPQHF. The CDR3 DNA reads TGTGCCAGCAGTCCGACAGGGAATCAGCCCCAGCATTTT.

V is TRBV18 and J is TRBJ1-5, with unresolved D. Looked up from germline, CDR1 is KGHSH and CDR2 is LQKENI. The CDR3 sequence is 15 residues long. V was shortened by 2 bases and J by 5 bases, with 13 bases between the two germline ends. This CDR3 reads CASSPEQNGDQPQHF. The DNA for the CDR3 is TGTGCCAGCTCACCAGAACAGAATGGGGATCAGCCCCAGCATTTT.

The chain has TRBV11-3 and TRBJ2-2, with 8 bases matching TRBD1. The V gene end was trimmed by 6 bases and the J gene end by 5 bases; junction bases not matched to a gene: 11. The CDR3 is 16 residues long. The germline gives CDR1 SGHNT, CDR2 YENEEA. The CDR3 sequence is CASSSGQGAYTGELFF. The DNA for the CDR3 is TGTGCCAGCAGTTCCGGGCAGGGGGCTTATACCGGGGAGCTGTTTTTT.